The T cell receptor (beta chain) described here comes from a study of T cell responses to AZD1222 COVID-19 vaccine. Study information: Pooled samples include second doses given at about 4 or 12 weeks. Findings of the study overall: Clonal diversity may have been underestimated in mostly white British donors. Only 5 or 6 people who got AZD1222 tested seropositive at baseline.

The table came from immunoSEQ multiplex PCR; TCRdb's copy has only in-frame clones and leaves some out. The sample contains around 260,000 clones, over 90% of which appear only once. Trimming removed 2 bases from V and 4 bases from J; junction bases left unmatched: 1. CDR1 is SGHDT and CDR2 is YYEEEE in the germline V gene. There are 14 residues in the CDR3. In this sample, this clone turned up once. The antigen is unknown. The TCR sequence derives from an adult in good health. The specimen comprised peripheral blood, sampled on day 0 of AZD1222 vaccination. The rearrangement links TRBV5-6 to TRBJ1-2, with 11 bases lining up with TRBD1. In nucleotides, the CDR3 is TGTGCCAGCAGCTTCGGGACAGGGGGCTATGGCTACACCTTC. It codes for CASSFGTGGYGYTF. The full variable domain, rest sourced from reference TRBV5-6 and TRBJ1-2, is DAGVTQSPTHLIKTRGQQVTLRCSPKSGHDTVSWYQQALGQGPQFIFQYYEEEERQRGNFPDRFSGHQFPNYSSELNVNALLLGDSALYLCASSFGTGGYGYTFGSGTRLTVV.